This TCR beta chain was documented in a study of T cell responses to AZD1222 COVID-19 vaccine (dated by TCRdb to 2020 to 2023). Describing the broader study: Because spike-specific TCR depth and breadth did not differ between the two schedules, AZD1222 recipients who got a second dose at roughly 4 weeks were pooled with those who got a second dose at roughly 12 weeks. Trial participants were enrolled by age into 18-55, 56-69 and 70-plus year subgroups, with 148, 28 and 57 TCR-sequenced participants respectively. A total of approximately 240 trial participants underwent TCR sequencing, of whom nearly 210 had received two doses of AZD1222 and approximately 25 had received two doses of the MenACWY control vaccine.

The CDR3 regions of human TCRbeta chains were analyzed by immunosequencing. In the paper's pipeline: TCRs in the repertoires were compared against a reference library of SARS-CoV-2-specific TCRs that had been generated with the MIRA antigen-specificity platform. Breadth was defined as the fraction of unique TCRs that were SARS-CoV-2-associated, and depth was defined as the fraction of total T cells that were SARS-CoV-2-associated. Using the MIRA data, every spike-specific TCR was mapped to the spike region that the TCR reacted to and assigned to either a CD4 or a CD8 class. Log10-transformed breadth and depth values were compared by one-way ANOVA with Sidak's multiple comparisons tests. TCRdb stores this immuneACCESS table with in-frame sequences only. Part of the clones is absent; in the studies checked, under half of the shortfall reflects unresolved V genes, and no reason is known for the rest. V, J and clone size were drawn from that table, and D and trimming were deduced from the DNA. This sample holds around 120,000 clones; roughly 84% were observed only once. The ten largest clonotypes hold around 1.2% of the sample.

The time point label on this specimen signifies: baseline before first vaccination. The vaccinee samples were drawn from two UK trials, COV001 and COV002, one of which was a single-blind randomized controlled phase 2/3 trial testing AZD1222 (ChAdOx1 nCoV-19) in healthy adults. For TCRbeta chain sequencing, PBMC samples from trial participants were taken at day 0 and at day 28 after the second dose. Notes on this clone: The antigen it recognizes is unknown. Per-nucleotide qualities are absent, and no much larger clonotype sits a single base away.

The investigation overall reported the following: In the small 56-69-year group, the increase in depth fell short of significance, most likely because of low power. Because no samples from the day 14 peak response were available, repertoires could be characterized only after the peak T cell response. After two AZD1222 doses, both the breadth and the depth of spike-specific TCRs were significantly higher than at day 0 and than in MenACWY recipients. Conclusions about previously exposed vaccinees are limited, since just 5 or 6 AZD1222 recipients were seropositive for SARS-CoV-2 at baseline. Most participants were white British and females outnumbered males, and the authors suggested that clonal diversity may have been underestimated. Reportedly, almost half of the unique spike-specific TCRs recognized epitopes lying outside the regions that are mutated in the B.1.351 and B.1.1.7 variants. The whole spike protein was spanned by vaccine-associated CD4 TCRs, and dominant responses were seen in regions 160-218 and 743-854.

Material: peripheral blood, obtained on day 0 of AZD1222 vaccination. This receptor was taken from an adult in good health.

In nucleotides, the sequence is TGTGCCAGCAGTGAAGCCAAAGGTCTGCCGGGAGAGACCCAGTACTTC. This sequence encodes CASSEAKGLPGETQYF. The chain joins TRBV6-1 to TRBJ2-5, with no confident D gene call. From the cysteine up to the phenylalanine, the CDR3 has a length of 16 residues. The DNA shown is the 48-base CDR3, in frame from base 1. Cut back by 0 bases and 4 bases, the V and J ends lie 15 bases apart. The germline V gene provides CDR1 MNHNS and CDR2 SASEGT.